These 9 T cell receptor beta chains came from one sample sequenced in a study of control samples from healthy donors and cancer patients. The assay was immunoSEQ multiplex PCR, and TCRdb's table has in-frame clones only and misses some. Among tens of thousands of clones listed, about 85% were seen once. Material: blood. The receptor set was obtained from a woman aged 70-85 years in good health.

This clone has more than one count but fewer than ten. This rearrangement joins TRBV2 to TRBJ2-7, with D maybe TRBD2 (6 bases). The V gene lost 6 bases and the J gene lost 5 bases, with 11 bases spanning the gap. CDR3 length: 12 residues. CDR1 and CDR2 (germline): SNHLY, FYNNEI. CDR3 residues: CASSILANEQYF. The CDR3 DNA sequence: TGTGCCAGCAGCATTCTAGCGAACGAGCAGTACTTC.

This chain joins TRBV23-1 and TRBJ2-7; the match to TRBD2 covers 11 bases. Being an ORF, TRBV23-1 has a function that is uncertain. After removal of 0 bases from V and 3 bases from J, the junction contained 16 bases not matched to a gene. There are 20 residues in the CDR3. The CDR3: CASSQSSISASGLADYEQYF. CDR3 sequence (DNA): TGCGCCAGCAGTCAATCCTCAATCAGTGCATCGGGACTAGCGGACTACGAGCAGTACTTC.

The gene calls are TRBV11-2 and TRBJ1-1, with D uncertain. CDR3 length equals 13 residues. Trimming stripped 4 bases from V and 0 bases from J, with 6 bases between. Germline-derived CDR1 and CDR2 are SGHAT and FQNNGV. The CDR3 DNA reads TGTGCCAGCAGCTCTCAACTGAACACTGAAGCTTTCTTT. This sequence encodes CASSSQLNTEAFF.

The chain couples TRBV12-3 or TRBV12-4 to TRBJ1-1; D not certain. Trimming shortened V by 4 bases and J by 1 base, and 1 base separated the two germline ends. CDR3 size: 11 residues. The chain's CDR3 is CASSWNTEAFF. The CDR3 DNA reads as TGTGCCAGCAGTTGGAACACTGAAGCTTTCTTT.

This rearrangement joins TRBV4-1 to TRBJ1-2; D unresolved. The V end lost 0 bases, the J end lost 2 bases, and 10 bases lay between the germline ends. Germline V gene sequence: CDR1 MGHRA, CDR2 YSYEKL. CDR3 length equals 15 residues. Here the CDR3 reads CASSQEWGRNYGYTF. The CDR3 DNA follows: TGCGCCAGCAGCCAAGAATGGGGAAGGAACTATGGCTACACCTTC.

The chain joins TRBV7-9 to TRBJ1-1; D gene uncertain. The germline V gene encodes CDR1 SEHNR and CDR2 FQNEAQ (reference sequence). Deletions cut 7 bases from V and 2 bases from J, with 14 bases between. This CDR3 is built from 14 residues. The CDR3: CASTADTYNTEAFF. The CDR3, as DNA: TGTGCCAGCACCGCCGACACTTATAACACTGAAGCTTTCTTT. Full variable domain (remainder filled in from reference TRBV7-9 and TRBJ1-1): DTGVSQNPRHKITKRGQNVTFRCDPISEHNRLYWYRQTLGQGPEFLTYFQNEAQLEKSRLLSDRFSAERPKGSFSTLEIQRTEQGDSAMYLCASTADTYNTEAFFGQGTRLTVV.

The chain has TRBV7-3 and TRBJ2-6; 8 positions agree with TRBD1. J gave up 14 bases and V 0 bases, and 6 bases lay outside the gene matches. Germline V gene sequence: CDR1 SGHTA, CDR2 FQGTGA. The CDR3 has 14 residues. The CDR3 here is CASSLTGQEWILTF. Here the CDR3 DNA reads TGTGCCAGCAGCTTAACGGGACAGGAATGGATCCTGACTTTC.

The genes are TRBV6-5 and TRBJ1-5; D possibly corresponds to TRBD1 (5 bases). The CDR3 has 15 residues. V lost 5 bases and J lost 7, with 18 bases in between. Per the germline V gene, CDR1 is MNHEY and CDR2 is SVGAGI. The CDR3 is CASSPNQGIGQPQHF. The CDR3 DNA reads TGTGCCAGCAGTCCAAATCAGGGTATAGGACAGCCCCAGCATTTT.

This clone was recorded only once. The V call is TRBV20-1, the J call TRBJ2-1, with D perhaps matching TRBD2 (5 bases). The CDR3 is made up of 10 amino acids. Germline V gene lookup returns CDR1 DFQATT and CDR2 SNEGSKA (reference sequence). Trimming left V 6 bases short and J 8 bases short, with 8 bases between. This chain's CDR3 is CSASGYEQFF. The CDR3 DNA is TGCAGTGCCTCGGGGTATGAGCAGTTCTTC.